The sequence of this T cell receptor (beta chain) was determined in a study of human T cells and chemical hapten exposure. Time point in this sample: healthy volunteer bleed at 2 weeks. From whole blood left unfractionated, total RNA was extracted. Germline V lookup: CDR1 SQVTM, CDR2 ANQGSEA. V lost 2 bases, J lost 1 base, and 3 bases lay in between. The CDR3 is made up of 13 amino acids. Separate cDNA molecules received unique molecular identifiers, which the library attached to them. MiXCR, run by TCRdb on the RACE reads, gives a single entry per CDR3 protein. In the table there are about 130,000 distinct CDR3 sequences, approximately 8.3% of which are singletons. This clonotype was recorded a few times.

Sequenced sample: whole blood. V and J are TRBV29-1 and TRBJ2-6; no firm D call. The source of this sequence is a male donor in good health. Some clones in this sample may be carry-over from other donors' samples. CDR3 sequence reads: CSVETSGANVLTF. The CDR3 nucleotides read TGCAGCGTTGAAACGTCTGGGGCCAACGTCCTGACTTTC.